The rows below give T cell receptor beta chains drawn from one sample of a study of cytomegalovirus exposure and HLA in healthy donors. The data were produced by immunoSEQ multiplex PCR, yet TCRdb's version contains in-frame clones alone and is incomplete. Of 250,000 to 350,000 clones in the sample, roughly 88% were seen once. The sequenced sample was PBMCs. These receptor sequences come from a man aged 25-45 years in good health and CMV-seronegative. Both conserved end residues are part of each CDR3. A D gene is named only where the DNA matches it firmly. Rows give clone size only sometimes, using once, few, many, or a class for an expanded clone.

D gene	J gene	clone size	V gene	CDR3 DNA	CDR3 protein
TRBD2	TRBJ2-3	once	TRBV4-1	TGCGCCAGCAGCCCGGGACTAGCGGGGGGTTTCCGCACAGATACGCAGTATTTT	CASSPGLAGGFRTDTQYF
TRBD2	TRBJ2-3	.	TRBV4-2	TGTGCCAGCAGCCCCCTGGGGCTAGCGGGATCTTCCACAGATACGCAGTATTTT	CASSPLGLAGSSTDTQYF
.	TRBJ1-3	.	TRBV2	TGTGCCAGCAGTGGGTGGACCGGGAACTCTGGAAACACCATATATTTT	CASSGWTGNSGNTIYF
TRBD1	TRBJ1-4	few	TRBV4-3	TGCGCCAGCAGCCAAGCTGAAGGGACAGGGAATGAAAAACTGTTTTTT	CASSQAEGTGNEKLFF
.	TRBJ2-7	.	TRBV7-2	TGTGCCAGCAGCGCCCAAGCCGTATATTACGAGCAGTACTTC	CASSAQAVYYEQYF
.	TRBJ2-3	.	TRBV5-6	TGTGCCAGCAGCCCCGGGTTAGGCGCTAGCACAGATACGCAGTATTTT	CASSPGLGASTDTQYF
TRBD1	TRBJ1-1	.	TRBV6-6	TGTGCCAGCAGTTCCCCGGACAGGGTCGGCACTGAAGCTTTCTTT	CASSSPDRVGTEAFF
.	TRBJ1-2	.	TRBV5-1	TGCGCCAGCAGCTTGGGGACTTTCGGGGATGGCTACACCTTC	CASSLGTFGDGYTF
.	TRBJ2-3	.	TRBV27	TGTGCCAGCAGTTTACGGGACTTAGCAGATACGCAGTATTTT	CASSLRDLADTQYF
TRBD2	TRBJ2-2	.	TRBV12-5	TGTGCTAGTGGTTTTAATGTAGGGACTAGCGGGGGGAACACCGGGGAGCTGTTTTTT	CASGFNVGTSGGNTGELFF
.	TRBJ1-5	.	TRBV7-9	TGTGCCAGCAGCTTACAGGGTTTCGGTCAGCCCCAGCATTTT	CASSLQGFGQPQHF
.	TRBJ2-5	once	TRBV27	TGTGCCAGCAGTCCCTGGGGCGCATACCAAGAGACCCAGTACTTC	CASSPWGAYQETQYF
TRBD2	TRBJ2-5	.	TRBV19	TGTGCCAGTAGTAGGGTGGCCCCTAGGGAGGGACGTGAAGAGACCCAGTACTTC	CASSRVAPREGREETQYF
.	TRBJ1-1	few	TRBV19	TGTGCCAGTAGCTTACAGGGCGTAGGGACTGAAGCTTTCTTT	CASSLQGVGTEAFF
.	TRBJ1-2	.	TRBV27	TGTGCCAGCAGTTTATTAAACGATGCCCGCAGGGGATCAGGCTACACCTTC	CASSLLNDARRGSGYTF
.	TRBJ1-6	.	TRBV2	TGTGCCAGCAGTGAAGCGGACACTGATAATTCACCCCTCCACTTT	CASSEADTDNSPLHF
TRBD1	TRBJ2-7	once	TRBV5-5	TGTGCCAGCAGCTTGTCCTTAGGGACAGGGGCCTACGAGCAGTACTTC	CASSLSLGTGAYEQYF
TRBD2	TRBJ2-3	.	TRBV4-3	TGCGCCAGCAGCCCTTTAGCGGGATCAGATACGCAGTATTTT	CASSPLAGSDTQYF
TRBD1	TRBJ2-5	.	TRBV2	TGTGCCAGCAATCTTCTGGGACAGGGGAGTCAAGAGACCCAGTACTTC	CASNLLGQGSQETQYF
TRBD1	TRBJ2-7	.	TRBV4-2	TGTGCCAGCAGCCCGCGTGACAGGGGGGGCTACGAGCAGTACTTC	CASSPRDRGGYEQYF
TRBD1	TRBJ1-6	.	TRBV6-6	TGTGCCAGCAGTTACTCGGGACAGGGGGCGAATTCACCCCTCCACTTT	CASSYSGQGANSPLHF
.	TRBJ1-1	.	TRBV19	TGTGCCAGTAAGGAGGCTACGAACACTGAAGCTTTCTTT	CASKEATNTEAFF
TRBD1	TRBJ1-1	few	TRBV10-1	TGCGCCAGCAGTGAGCTAACAGGGGGTGGAAAAGCTTTCTTT	CASSELTGGGKAFF
.	TRBJ1-1	few	TRBV6-4	TGTGCCAGCAGACTAACGGCCAGCCACACTGAAGCTTTCTTT	CASRLTASHTEAFF
.	TRBJ1-5	.	TRBV7-8	TGTGCCAGCAGCTCATCAGGGAATCAGCCCCAGCATTTT	CASSSSGNQPQHF
.	TRBJ2-5	.	TRBV5-4	TGTGCCAGCAGCACTAGGACTCCATTGGACCAAGAGACCCAGTACTTC	CASSTRTPLDQETQYF
TRBD1	TRBJ1-4	few	TRBV6-1	TGTGCCAGCAGTGGCCGACAGGGGATTAATGAAAAACTGTTTTTT	CASSGRQGINEKLFF
.	TRBJ1-6	few	TRBV27	TGTGCCAGCAGTTTAGTCAGAGGGAACTCACCCCTCCACTTT	CASSLVRGNSPLHF
TRBD2	TRBJ2-7	.	TRBV25-1	TGTGCCAGCAGTGAAGGACTAGCGGGGAGTTACGAGCAGTACTTC	CASSEGLAGSYEQYF
.	TRBJ1-6	.	TRBV4-3	TGCGCCAGCAGCCAAGGCTCACTAGAAAGCTCCTATAATTCACCCCTCCACTTT	CASSQGSLESSYNSPLHF
TRBD2	TRBJ2-5	.	TRBV18	TGTGCCAGCTCACTCCCACCCGGACCTAGCGGGCCCGAGACCCAGTACTTC	CASSLPPGPSGPETQYF
.	TRBJ2-7	.	TRBV7-9	TGTGCCAGCAGCTGGGCAGGGCCCTACGAGCAGTACTTC	CASSWAGPYEQYF
.	TRBJ1-2	.	TRBV13	TGTGCCAGCAGCTGGAGGTATGGCTACACCTTC	CASSWRYGYTF
TRBD1	TRBJ2-1	.	TRBV27	TGTGCCAGCACCTACGGACAGGGGGTTCAATATGAGCAGTTCTTC	CASTYGQGVQYEQFF
TRBD1	TRBJ2-7	.	TRBV9	TGTGCCAGCAGCGATGGACAGGGGGAATACTACGAGCAGTACTTC	CASSDGQGEYYEQYF
TRBD2	TRBJ2-1	.	TRBV5-4	TGTGCCAGCAGCTTCTCCCAGCGGGGGGGCTACAATGAGCAGTTCTTC	CASSFSQRGGYNEQFF
.	TRBJ1-6	.	TRBV25-1	TGTGCCAGCAGTGATCTGGAGGGGTCGGGGTCACCCCTCCACTTT	CASSDLEGSGSPLHF
TRBD1	TRBJ1-2	.	TRBV6-5	TGTGCCAGCAGTTTTGACAGGGGCTCTAACTATGGCTACACCTTC	CASSFDRGSNYGYTF
.	TRBJ1-6	.	TRBV9	TGTGCCAGCAGCCCTAGAGGCGACCGGGGGACTGTTAATTCACCCCTCCACTTT	CASSPRGDRGTVNSPLHF
.	TRBJ1-5	.	TRBV19	TGTGCCAGTAGTATAGGGGGCACGGGCAATCAGCCCCAGCATTTT	CASSIGGTGNQPQHF
TRBD2	TRBJ2-3	.	TRBV6-4	TGTGCCAGCAGTGACGGCCGGGGGGGAACAGATACGCAGTATTTT	CASSDGRGGTDTQYF
TRBD1	TRBJ2-3	.	TRBV5-1	TGCGCCAGCAGCTTGCAGGGACAGGGAATTTTAGATACGCAGTATTTT	CASSLQGQGILDTQYF
.	TRBJ2-7	.	TRBV4-3	TGCGCCAGCAGCCGAGGACTGCCGGTATACTACGAGCAGTACTTC	CASSRGLPVYYEQYF
.	TRBJ1-2	few	TRBV6-1	TGTGCCAGCAGACGGGACTATGGCTACACCTTC	CASRRDYGYTF
.	TRBJ2-3	.	TRBV5-8	TGTGCCAGCAGCTTCCCGACAGTAGGCACAGATACGCAGTATTTT	CASSFPTVGTDTQYF
TRBD1	TRBJ1-2	.	TRBV29-1	TGCAGCGTTTCCTTGGGACAGGGGGCAATACGGACCTTC	CSVSLGQGAIRTF